A single sample gave rise to the 31 T cell receptor beta chains below, sequenced in a study of blood T cells in healthy people across ages (dated by TCRdb to between 2014 and 2017). The library relied on 5' RACE. The data were produced on an Illumina HiSeq 2500. A second PCR of about 7 to 12 cycles was run with a J-beta primer mix and a sample-barcoded 5' primer. TCRdb cleaned the public reads at Q25 with fastp, built clones with MiXCR and kept in-frame beta chains. Each CDR3 protein gets just one entry, which takes the most common genes and DNA from the rows behind it. The sample table records about 1.5 million distinct CDR3 sequences; 35% to 45% of these occur just once. The ten top clones hold about 4% of the sample. The sequenced material came from blood. All receptors come from a woman between 18 and 29 years old in good health.

This clonotype was recorded at least ten times. The chain recombines TRBV7-2 with TRBJ2-1; TRBD2 agrees at 9 bases. Trimming removed 2 bases from V and 3 bases from J; junction bases left unmatched: 8. Germline-derived CDR1 and CDR2 are SGHTA and FQGNSA. The CDR3 has 17 amino acids. DNA for the CDR3: TGTGCCAGCAGCTTATTCGGGTCGACTAGCGGCTACAATGAGCAGTTCTTC. Translating it yields CASSLFGSTSGYNEQFF. Full variable domain (remainder filled in from reference TRBV7-2 and TRBJ2-1): GAGVSQSPSNKVTEKGKDVELRCDPISGHTALYWYRQSLGQGLEFLIYFQGNSAPDKSGLPSDRFSAERTGGSVSTLTIQRTQQEDSAVYLCASSLFGSTSGYNEQFFGPGTRLTVL.

The chain joins TRBV2 to TRBJ2-6; TRBD2 is a possible D gene (5 bases). Between the trimmed V and J ends, which lost 11 bases and 0 bases, there was a span of 11 bases. Germline V gene sequence: CDR1 SNHLY, CDR2 FYNNEI. This CDR3 spans 14 amino acids. The CDR3 spells CAGGWRSGANVLTF. CDR3 in DNA: TGTGCCGGAGGCTGGCGCTCTGGGGCCAACGTCCTGACTTTC.

This clonotype was observed a few times. The gene calls are TRBV24-1 and TRBJ1-1, with 11 bases matching TRBD1. The CDR3 has 15 amino acids. The junction had 4 bases not matched to a gene; V was cut back by 4 bases and J by 4 bases. Germline V gives CDR1 KGHDR, CDR2 SFDVKD. CDR3 in amino acids: CATSDPGTGGTEAFF. The DNA for the CDR3 is TGTGCCACCAGTGACCCCGGGACAGGGGGCACTGAAGCTTTCTTT.

The chain couples TRBV29-1 to TRBJ1-1; D is possibly TRBD1 (5 bases). V was clipped by 6 bases and J by 7 bases, with 15 bases between them. The germline gives CDR1 SQVTM, CDR2 ANQGSEA. This CDR3 region has 12 residues. Here the CDR3 DNA reads TGCAGCGTCCGCACGGGGGGGGGTGAAGCTTTCTTT. The encoded protein is CSVRTGGGEAFF.

Details on this clonotype: Relative to the germline gene, one junction end is altered; a read error may explain this. V usage is TRBV12-3 or TRBV12-4 and J usage is TRBJ2-7, with D hard to call. The CDR3 sequence is 13 residues long. As DNA, the CDR3 is TGTGCCGGCAGCTCTTCGACCTCTATGGAGCAGTACTTC. Translated: CAGSSSTSMEQYF.

V and J are TRBV7-2 and TRBJ2-5, with 11 bases that match TRBD2. The DNA matches TRBJ2-7 better at its end, which makes the J call doubtful. This CDR3 is built from 13 residues. Germline CDR1 and CDR2: SGHTA and FQGNSA. CDR3 nucleotide sequence: TGTGCCACCCGGGGGACTAGCGGTTACGAGCAGTACTTC. Its protein product is CATRGTSGYEQYF.

This rearrangement joins TRBV7-8 to TRBJ2-1, with 7 nucleotides matching TRBD1. The ends lost 2 bases at V and 0 bases at J; junction bases unmatched: 4. The length of the CDR3 is 16 residues. CDR1 and CDR2 (germline): SGHVS, FQNEAQ. The CDR3 sequence is CASSLTGQFSYNEQFF. CDR3 nucleotides: TGTGCCAGCAGCTTAACGGGACAGTTCTCCTACAATGAGCAGTTCTTC.

The rearrangement links TRBV2 to TRBJ2-7, with D perhaps TRBD1 (5 bases). The germline V gene encodes CDR1 SNHLY and CDR2 FYNNEI. V lost 5 bases and J 3 bases, leaving 17 bases between the germline ends. The CDR3 sequence is 15 residues long. CDR3 region: CASSPGLYRSYEQYF. Here the CDR3 DNA reads TGTGCCAGCAGTCCGGGCCTTTACAGGAGCTACGAGCAGTACTTC.

This clonotype was picked up many times. The CDR3 here is CSVAGQKKNIQYF. Written as DNA, the CDR3 is TGCAGCGTTGCCGGACAGAAGAAAAACATTCAGTACTTC. This chain connects TRBV29-1 to TRBJ2-4; perhaps TRBD1 as D (6 bases). The CDR3 is 13 residues long. In germline, CDR1 is SQVTM, CDR2 ANQGSEA. V gave up 4 bases and J gave up 4 bases, with 11 bases separating them.

This clonotype has more than one count but fewer than ten. The chain recombines TRBV28 with TRBJ2-1, with TRBD2 identical over 11 bases. Trimming removed 10 bases from V and 7 bases from J; junction bases left unmatched: 12. In germline, CDR1 is MDHEN, CDR2 SYDVKM. The CDR3 is 15 amino acids. The DNA for the CDR3 is TGTGCCACAGGTACTAGCGGGAGCAGGAGAAATGAGCAGTTCTTC. This encodes CATGTSGSRRNEQFF.

J is TRBJ2-3 and V is TRBV4-1, with 8 bases fitting TRBD2. The CDR3 runs to 18 residues. Germline values: CDR1 MGHRA, CDR2 YSYEKL. Trimming removed 0 bases from V and 8 bases from J; junction bases left unmatched: 16. The CDR3 sequence: CASSQDPSGGAAIGTQYF. The CDR3 nucleotides are TGCGCCAGCAGCCAAGACCCCAGCGGGGGCGCGGCCATTGGTACGCAGTATTTT.

V is TRBV20-1 and J is TRBJ2-7, with 10 nucleotides matching TRBD2. J was trimmed by 9 bases and V by 0 bases; bases with no gene match: 11. The CDR3 loop spans 15 amino acids. CDR1 and CDR2 from the germline V gene are DFQATT and SNEGSKA (reference sequence). CDR3 coding DNA: TGCAGTGCTAGAGATCCCCCTAGCGGGGGTAGCTGGCAGTACTTC. It is translated as CSARDPPSGGSWQYF.

This clonotype was seen more than once but under ten times. CDR3 in amino acids: CASSSLDRGYYQPQHF. The DNA of the CDR3 is TGTGCCAGCAGTTCTCTCGACAGGGGCTACTATCAGCCCCAGCATTTT. The chain has TRBV6-2 or TRBV6-3 and TRBJ1-5; TRBD1 agrees at 8 bases. CDR3 length equals 16 residues. V was clipped by 4 bases and J by 5 bases; unmatched bases: 10. Germline V gives CDR1 MNHEY, CDR2 SVGEGT.

This clonotype appeared once. This chain links TRBV15 with TRBJ2-5; tentatively, D is TRBD2 (7 bases). The length of the CDR3 is 17 residues. V was pared by 5 bases and J by 4 bases, with 23 bases between. Germline V gene lookup returns CDR1 LNHNV and CDR2 YYDKDF (reference sequence). The CDR3 spells CATSLLLGRGLGETQYF. As DNA, the CDR3 is TGTGCCACCAGCCTCCTTTTGGGGAGGGGGTTAGGAGAGACCCAGTACTTC. The full variable domain, with the rest looked up from reference TRBV15 and TRBJ2-5, is DAMVIQNPRYQVTQFGKPVTLSCSQTLNHNVMYWYQQKSSQAPKLLFHYYDKDFNNEADTPDNFQSRRPNTSFCFLDIRSPGLGDTAMYLCATSLLLGRGLGETQYFGPGTRLLVL.

The chain recombines TRBV20-1 with TRBJ2-3; no clear D. The V gene lost 2 bases and the J gene lost 2 bases, with 14 bases spanning the gap. The CDR3 runs to 15 residues. CDR1 is DFQATT and CDR2 is SNEGSKA in the germline V gene (reference sequence). The CDR3 spells CSARRALGTTDTQYF. The DNA for the CDR3 is TGCAGTGCTAGAAGGGCCCTAGGTACCACAGATACGCAGTATTTT.

The chain has TRBV7-2 and TRBJ1-1; the D gene is possibly TRBD1 (6 bases). The CDR3 covers 15 residues. In germline, CDR1 is SGHTA, CDR2 FQGNSA. With 5 bases removed from V and 2 bases from J, the gap between germline ends came to 15 bases. CDR3: CASSHDTGRNTEAFF. The DNA of the CDR3 is TGTGCCAGCAGCCACGACACAGGGAGAAACACTGAAGCTTTCTTT.

The chain combines TRBV9 with TRBJ2-5; 9 nucleotides line up with TRBD2. The V segment lost 2 bases and the J segment 11 bases; nucleotides outside the gene matches: 7. Germline values: CDR1 SGDLS, CDR2 YYNGEE. The length of the CDR3 is 13 residues. CDR3 nucleotide sequence: TGTGCCAGCAGCGTGTCTAGCGGGGATGAGCAGTACTTC. Translation: CASSVSSGDEQYF.

For this clonotype: A read error may explain this, as a much larger clone is one base away. The chain carries TRBV4-3 and TRBJ2-1; a weak D match, TRBD2 (5 bases). The CDR3 is 17 residues long. Germline assignment: CDR1 LGHNA and CDR2 YSLEER. The V and J ends lost 1 base and 0 bases respectively, with 13 bases between them. CDR3 loop: CASSQALALNSYNEQFF. DNA for the CDR3: TGCGCCAGCAGCCAAGCCCTAGCTCTAAACTCCTACAATGAGCAGTTCTTC.

The table lists this clonotype with many counts. This chain joins TRBV13 and TRBJ2-7; D unresolved. Deletions cut 1 base from V and 6 bases from J, with 7 bases between. Germline loops: CDR1 PRHDT, CDR2 FYEKMQ (reference sequence). The CDR3 loop spans 12 amino acids. For the CDR3, the DNA is TGTGCCAGCAGCTTAGAACGCAGCGAGCAGTACTTC. It encodes CASSLERSEQYF.

This clonotype has a single count. The V and J genes are TRBV12-3 or TRBV12-4 and TRBJ2-7, with TRBD2 matching 11 bases. This CDR3 region has 14 residues. Unmatched junction bases numbered 4, after V lost 7 bases and J lost 2 bases. CDR3 loop: CASTRLAGPYEQYF. The CDR3 DNA sequence: TGTGCCAGCACAAGACTAGCGGGGCCCTACGAGCAGTACTTC.

This clonotype was detected only a few times. The chain recombines TRBV2 with TRBJ1-5; perhaps TRBD1 as D (6 bases). The V gene lost 2 bases and the J gene lost 4 bases, with 12 bases spanning the gap. Looked up from germline, CDR1 is SNHLY and CDR2 is FYNNEI. This CDR3 is built from 15 residues. CDR3 in DNA: TGTGCCAGCAGTGAATCCACAGGGCTGAATCAGCCCCAGCATTTT. Its protein product is CASSESTGLNQPQHF.

This clonotype came up a few times. The chain is built from TRBV7-9 and TRBJ1-1; D unclear. Germline assignment: CDR1 SEHNR and CDR2 FQNEAQ (reference sequence). V shed 5 bases and J shed 10 bases, with 23 bases lying between them. The CDR3 consists of 15 residues. For the CDR3, the DNA is TGTGCCAGCAGCCGATCGACGAGCGTAACAGCTAGAGCTTTCTTT. It is translated as CASSRSTSVTARAFF.

This chain connects TRBV7-2 to TRBJ2-7; D not resolved. CDR1 is SGHTA and CDR2 is FQGNSA in the germline V gene. The CDR3 is 13 residues long. The V end was cut by 5 bases, the J end by 2 bases, with 10 bases between. CDR3 nucleotides: TGTGCCAGCAGCGATTCAATAACCTACGAGCAGTACTTC. Translation gives CASSDSITYEQYF.

V and J are TRBV7-9 and TRBJ2-1; 8 bases fit TRBD2. Trimming at V came to 0 bases and at J to 8 bases, leaving 9 bases not matched to a gene. Germline CDR1 reads SEHNR; CDR2 reads FQNEAQ (reference sequence). The CDR3 is 16 residues long. CDR3 sequence: CASSLAFMRGAHEQFF. CDR3 nucleotides: TGTGCCAGCAGCTTAGCTTTTATGCGGGGGGCACATGAGCAGTTCTTC.

The V call is TRBV4-3, the J call TRBJ2-7, with 12 bases lining up with TRBD2. This CDR3 region has 17 residues. Germline V lookup: CDR1 LGHNA, CDR2 YSLEER. Germline trimming cut 1 base from V and 7 bases from J; bases unmatched to any gene: 11. Here the CDR3 DNA reads TGCGCCAGCAGCCAAGGGATCGGACTAGCGGGAAGCAATGAGCAGTACTTC. This sequence encodes CASSQGIGLAGSNEQYF.

The sample holds a few counts of this clonotype. Here the CDR3 DNA reads TGCAGTGCTAGCGAGAAGGGGTCCTATGGCTACACCTTC. Its translation: CSASEKGSYGYTF. The J gene is TRBJ1-2, the V gene TRBV20-1, with D tentatively TRBD1 (5 bases). Looked up from germline, CDR1 is DFQATT and CDR2 is SNEGSKA (reference sequence). V lost 3 bases and J lost 4, with 12 bases in between. This CDR3 is 13 amino acids long.

This clonotype was recorded a few times. The CDR3 loop is CASSSHKVGAGKAFF. In nucleotides, the CDR3 is TGTGCCAGCAGCTCCCATAAGGTTGGGGCGGGGAAAGCTTTCTTT. The chain is built from TRBV7-3 and TRBJ1-1; tentative D call: TRBD1 (5 bases). Germline V gene data show CDR1 as SGHTA and CDR2 as FQGTGA. V was clipped by 4 bases and J by 9 bases, with 21 bases between them. CDR3 size: 15 residues.

In its sample, this clonotype was seen a few times. This sequence joins TRBV25-1 and TRBJ1-6; D gene unclear. CDR3 length equals 13 residues. In germline, CDR1 is MGHDK, CDR2 SYGVNS. Between the trimmed V and J ends, which lost 4 bases and 12 bases, there was a span of 13 bases. In DNA form, the CDR3 reads TGTGCCAGCAGTGGGTTCGGTTTAGGACCCCTCCACTTT. Translating gives CASSGFGLGPLHF.

The chain recombines TRBV25-1 with TRBJ2-1; 12 nucleotides line up with TRBD1. The CDR3 covers 16 residues. V lost 7 bases and J lost 5; bases outside the gene matches: 9. Germline V lookup: CDR1 MGHDK, CDR2 SYGVNS. The CDR3: CASTAAGQGANNEQFF. CDR3 nucleotide sequence: TGTGCCAGCACGGCTGCGGGACAGGGGGCCAACAATGAGCAGTTCTTC.

At least ten counts were recorded for this clonotype. At one end, the junction sequence differs from germline, possibly due to a read error. The chain is built from TRBV5-1 and TRBJ2-2; no firm D call. The CDR3 loop spans 12 amino acids. Germline CDR1 is SGHRS and CDR2 is YFSETQ. The CDR3 nucleotides are TGTGCCAGCAGCTTAGTTTCCGGGGAGCTGTTTTTT. Protein sequence: CASSLVSGELFF.

There are a few counts of this clonotype. This rearrangement joins TRBV9 to TRBJ2-5, with 7 bases identical to TRBD2. The CDR3 contains 16 residues. J lost 4 bases, V lost 1 base, and 10 bases had no gene match. Germline CDR1 SGDLS, CDR2 YYNGEE. CDR3 region: CASSVPLLAFGETQYF. The CDR3 nucleotides are TGTGCCAGCAGCGTACCCCTACTAGCGTTTGGAGAGACCCAGTACTTC.